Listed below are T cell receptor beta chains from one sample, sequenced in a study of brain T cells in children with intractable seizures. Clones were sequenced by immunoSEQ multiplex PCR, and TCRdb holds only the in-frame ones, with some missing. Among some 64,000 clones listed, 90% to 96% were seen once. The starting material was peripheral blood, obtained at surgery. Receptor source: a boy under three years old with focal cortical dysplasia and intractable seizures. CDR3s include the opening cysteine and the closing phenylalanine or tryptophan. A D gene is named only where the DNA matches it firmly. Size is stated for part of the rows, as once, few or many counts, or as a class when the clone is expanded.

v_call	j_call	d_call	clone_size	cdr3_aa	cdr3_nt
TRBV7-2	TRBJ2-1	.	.	CASSLANPLGYYNEQFF	TGTGCCAGCAGCTTAGCGAATCCCTTAGGGTACTACAATGAGCAGTTCTTC
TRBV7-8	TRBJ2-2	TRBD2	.	CASTPTSGRPGELFF	TGTGCCAGCACCCCGACTAGCGGGAGGCCCGGGGAGCTGTTTTTT
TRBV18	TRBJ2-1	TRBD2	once	CASSPLTSGRGHNEQFF	TGTGCCAGCTCACCATTAACTAGCGGGAGGGGGCACAATGAGCAGTTCTTC
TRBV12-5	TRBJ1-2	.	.	CASGPRSGALDGYTF	TGTGCTAGCGGCCCTAGGTCGGGGGCCCTCGATGGCTACACCTTC
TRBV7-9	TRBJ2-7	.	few	CASSPQPTGKVYEQYF	TGTGCCAGCAGCCCGCAGCCCACGGGAAAAGTCTACGAGCAGTACTTC
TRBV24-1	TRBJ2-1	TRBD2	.	CATSGTSGTVSSYNEQFF	TGTGCCACCAGTGGGACTAGCGGGACCGTTAGCTCCTACAATGAGCAGTTCTTC
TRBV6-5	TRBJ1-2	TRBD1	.	CASSRGQGFYGYTF	TGTGCCAGCAGCCGGGGACAGGGTTTCTATGGCTACACCTTC
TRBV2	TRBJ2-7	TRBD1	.	CASSHGTGTYEQYF	TGTGCCAGCAGTCACGGGACAGGGACCTACGAGCAGTACTTC
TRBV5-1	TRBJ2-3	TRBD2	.	CASSPSVSGGAADTQYF	TGCGCCAGCAGCCCGAGTGTTAGCGGGGGGGCTGCAGATACGCAGTATTTT
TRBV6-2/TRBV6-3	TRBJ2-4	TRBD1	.	CASSYQGAMSKNIQYF	TGTGCCAGCAGTTACCAGGGGGCGATGTCCAAAAACATTCAGTACTTC
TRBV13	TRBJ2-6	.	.	CASSFVWGSGANVLTF	TGTGCCAGCAGCTTTGTGTGGGGCTCTGGGGCCAACGTCCTGACTTTC
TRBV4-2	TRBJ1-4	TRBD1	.	CASSQDSRHGTGTEKLFF	TGTGCCAGCAGCCAAGACTCGCGCCACGGGACAGGCACTGAAAAACTGTTTTTT
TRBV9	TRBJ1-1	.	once	CASRGGLNTEAFF	TGTGCCAGCAGAGGGGGTTTGAACACTGAAGCTTTCTTT
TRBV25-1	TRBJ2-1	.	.	CASSVPSAPEQFF	TGTGCCAGCAGTGTCCCTAGCGCGCCTGAGCAGTTCTTC
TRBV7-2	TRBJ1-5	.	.	CASSLAGGNQPQHF	TGTGCCAGCAGCTTAGCAGGGGGCAATCAGCCCCAGCATTTT
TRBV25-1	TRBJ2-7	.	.	CASSAGDHSYEQYF	TGTGCCAGCAGTGCGGGGGACCACTCCTACGAGCAGTACTTC
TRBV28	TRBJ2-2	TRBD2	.	CASSYPGLAGAGELFF	TGTGCCAGCAGTTACCCAGGACTTGCGGGAGCCGGGGAGCTGTTTTTT
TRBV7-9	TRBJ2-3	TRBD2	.	CASSSRLAGGPGTDTQYF	TGTGCCAGCAGCTCACGACTAGCGGGGGGGCCTGGCACAGATACGCAGTATTTT
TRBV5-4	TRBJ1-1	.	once	CASSFWNFGTEAFF	TGTGCCAGCAGCTTTTGGAATTTCGGCACTGAAGCTTTCTTT
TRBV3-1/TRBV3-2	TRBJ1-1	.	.	CASSQVGTNTEAFF	TGTGCCAGCAGCCAAGTGGGGACGAACACTGAAGCTTTCTTT
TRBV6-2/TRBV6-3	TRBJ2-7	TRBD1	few	CASSYSGTEYYEQYF	TGTGCCAGCAGTTACTCAGGGACAGAGTACTACGAGCAGTACTTC
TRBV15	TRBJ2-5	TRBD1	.	CATSRGQGETQYF	TGTGCCACCAGCAGAGGACAGGGAGAGACCCAGTACTTC
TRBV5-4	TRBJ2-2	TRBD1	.	CASSLDWTGGIPYTGELFF	TGTGCCAGCAGCTTGGATTGGACAGGGGGCATTCCGTACACCGGGGAGCTGTTTTTT
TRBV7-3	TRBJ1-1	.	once	CASSLTASYTEAFF	TGTGCCAGCAGCTTAACGGCCAGTTACACTGAAGCTTTCTTT
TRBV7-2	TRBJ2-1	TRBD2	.	CASSQRLAGNYNEQFF	TGTGCCAGCAGCCAAAGACTAGCGGGGAACTACAATGAGCAGTTCTTC
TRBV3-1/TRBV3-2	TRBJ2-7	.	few	CASSQSRGLNEQYF	TGTGCCAGCAGCCAAAGTCGAGGGCTGAACGAGCAGTACTTC
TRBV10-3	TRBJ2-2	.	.	CAITTMNTGELFF	TGTGCCATCACCACCATGAACACCGGGGAGCTGTTTTTT
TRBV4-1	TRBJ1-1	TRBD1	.	CASSQTGTLETEAFF	TGCGCCAGCAGCCAGACAGGGACGCTCGAAACTGAAGCTTTCTTT
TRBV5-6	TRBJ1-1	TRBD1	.	CASSWGQGNTEAFF	TGTGCCAGCAGCTGGGGACAGGGGAACACTGAAGCTTTCTTT